The sequence of this T cell receptor beta chain was determined in a study of human T cells and chemical hapten exposure. Study at large: Patch tests of 0.01% DPC on the upper back were read at 6 days. Patients, predominantly female, presented with alopecia areata, totalis or universalis.

Time point specified: pre-sensitization, week 0. The treatment here: therapeutic diphenylcyclopropenone sensitization with weekly scalp DPC. A remark on this clonotype: What it recognizes is unknown.

Study-wide results and limits: PT1 expanded TCR counts and patch test score were linked, and their correlation was positive.

After removal of 5 bases from V and 5 bases from J, the junction contained 12 bases not matched to a gene. CDR1 is PRHDT and CDR2 is FYEKMQ in the germline V gene (reference sequence). The CDR3 consists of 17 residues. Individual cDNA molecules in this library carried unique molecular identifiers. TCRdb re-derived calls from the RACE reads in MiXCR, one entry per CDR3 protein. The sample includes about 380,000 distinct CDR3 sequences, roughly 5.3% of them seen just once. The chain couples TRBV13 to TRBJ2-5, with 12 positions matching TRBD2. The receptor was isolated from a woman between 50 and 59 years old with alopecia areata. Some clones in this sample may be carry-over from other donors' samples. Sample: whole blood, taken in connection with sensitization to the hapten diphenylcyclopropenone (DPC). Here the CDR3 reads CASSPGASGRAVETQYF. Here the CDR3 DNA reads TGTGCCAGCAGCCCGGGAGCTAGCGGGAGGGCCGTGGAGACCCAGTACTTC.